The 24 T cell receptor beta chains presented below share a single source sample, sequenced in a study of control samples from healthy donors and cancer patients. TCRdb's table, derived via immunoSEQ multiplex PCR, lists solely in-frame clones and lacks some. Altogether about 160,000 clones are present, over 85% being singletons, with the ten largest covering about 4%. The specimen sequenced was blood. The source of these receptors is a woman aged 55-69 years in good health.

This chain links TRBV29-1 with TRBJ1-1; 7 nucleotides match TRBD1. Germline V lookup: CDR1 SQVTM, CDR2 ANQGSEA. V was clipped by 2 bases and J by 8 bases; unmatched bases: 8. The CDR3 totals 13 residues. The CDR3 region has the DNA TGCAGCGTTGAAAGACAGGGCGACATCGAAGCTTTCTTT. It yields the protein CSVERQGDIEAFF.

Written as DNA, the CDR3 is TGTGCCAGCAGTTACTCAACGGGGCTAGCGCGACCCCTCCACTTT. Translation: CASSYSTGLARPLHF. V is TRBV6-2 or TRBV6-3 and J is TRBJ1-6; perhaps TRBD1 as D (5 bases). Germline values: CDR1 MNHEY, CDR2 SVGEGT. The CDR3 is made up of 15 amino acids. The ends were cut back, 0 bases at V and 12 bases at J, with 15 bases in the middle.

The chain joins TRBV28 to TRBJ2-7; 7 bases match TRBD1. The germline CDR1 and CDR2 sequences are MDHEN and SYDVKM. This CDR3 region has 15 residues. Losses at the gene ends were 6 bases for V and 0 bases for J; bases not matched to a gene: 8. As DNA, the CDR3 is TGTGCCAGCAGAGGGACGACAGGGAGCTCCTACGAGCAGTACTTC. It codes for CASRGTTGSSYEQYF.

A note on this clone: Other DNA variants within this sample encode the same CDR3. V is TRBV18 and J is TRBJ1-4; TRBD1 aligns across 7 bases. The junction had 6 bases not matched to a gene; V was cut back by 3 bases and J by 8 bases. Looked up from germline, CDR1 is KGHSH and CDR2 is LQKENI. The CDR3 length is 14 residues. The CDR3 reads CASSPDRVREKLFF. As DNA, the CDR3 is TGTGCCAGCTCACCCGACAGGGTTAGGGAAAAACTGTTTTTT.

V usage is TRBV11-2 and J usage is TRBJ2-1, with 13 bases lining up with TRBD2. Germline V gene data show CDR1 as SGHAT and CDR2 as FQNNGV. The CDR3 runs to 15 residues. With V trimmed by 3 bases and J by 7 bases, 3 bases remained unmatched. CDR3 coding DNA: TGTGCCAGCAGCTTCACTAGCGGGGGGGCGAATGAGCAGTTCTTC. It translates to CASSFTSGGANEQFF.

The chain employs TRBV12-5 and TRBJ2-3; D is undetermined. The CDR3 spans 12 residues. Germline loops: CDR1 LGHNT, CDR2 FRNRAP. V was pared by 3 bases and J by 6 bases, with 7 bases between. The CDR3 coding sequence is TGTGCTAGTGGTTTCCTTACTGATACGCAGTATTTT. It yields the protein CASGFLTDTQYF.

The chain has TRBV12-3 or TRBV12-4 and TRBJ1-1, with TRBD1 matching 9 bases. The CDR3 extends over 13 amino acids. Trimming removed 3 bases from V and 6 bases from J; junction bases left unmatched: 2. The CDR3 sequence is CASSFGTGSEAFF. The CDR3 bases are TGTGCCAGCAGTTTTGGGACAGGGTCTGAAGCTTTCTTT.

In DNA form, the CDR3 reads TGTGCCAGTACTCCGGAGAGATATGGCTACACCTTC. Translating it yields CASTPERYGYTF. V gene TRBV19 combines with J gene TRBJ1-2; D is unclear. This CDR3 region has 12 residues. The V gene's germline CDR1 is LNHDA and CDR2 SQIVND (reference sequence). V shed 7 bases and J shed 5 bases, with 11 bases lying between them.

The V gene is TRBV7-2, the J gene TRBJ2-2; 10 bases align to TRBD2. The CDR3 runs 15 residues. V was pared by 6 bases and J by 3 bases, with 4 bases of the junction left unmatched. Germline V lookup: CDR1 SGHTA, CDR2 FQGNSA. In DNA, the CDR3 is TGTGCCAGCAGATTACTAGCGGGGTACACCGGGGAGCTGTTTTTT. Translated, it gives CASRLLAGYTGELFF.

Here the CDR3 reads CASSQQTGRNSPLHF. CDR3 DNA sequence: TGCGCCAGCAGCCAGCAGACAGGGAGGAATTCACCCCTCCACTTT. This chain joins TRBV4-3 and TRBJ1-6, with 7 positions matching TRBD1. J lost 7 bases, V lost 3 bases, and 6 bases had no gene match. Germline V CDR1 and CDR2: LGHNA, YSLEER. The CDR3 totals 15 residues.

This CDR3 reads CASSLVVNYGYTF. The CDR3 nucleotides read TGCGCCAGCAGCCTAGTGGTGAACTATGGCTACACCTTC. This sequence joins TRBV5-1 and TRBJ1-2, with D unresolved. V dropped 4 bases and J dropped 2 bases, with 9 bases sitting between them. Germline V CDR1 and CDR2: SGHRS, YFSETQ. This CDR3 has 13 amino acids.

The CDR3 region is CASSTRTSGGTDTQYF. The CDR3 region has the DNA TGTGCCAGCAGCACGAGAACTAGCGGGGGCACAGATACGCAGTATTTT. This chain connects TRBV5-4 to TRBJ2-3, with 10 bases aligning to TRBD2. Germline lookup yields CDR1 SGHNT and CDR2 YYREEE (reference sequence). The ends lost 4 bases at V and 1 base at J; junction bases unmatched: 6. This CDR3 is built from 16 residues. Complete variable domain (other parts from reference TRBV5-4 and TRBJ2-3): ETGVTQSPTHLIKTRGQQVTLRCSSQSGHNTVSWYQQALGQGPQFIFQYYREEENGRGNFPPRFSGLQFPNYSSELNVNALELDDSALYLCASSTRTSGGTDTQYFGPGTRLTVL.

The chain links TRBV21-1 to TRBJ1-3; the D call TRBD1 from the table was never checked on the DNA. TRBV21-1 is designated a pseudogene. The CDR3 extends over 15 amino acids. The CDR3, as DNA: TGTGCCAGCAGCAAAGCCAGACAGGGGGCCAACACCATATATTTT. Amino acids: CASSKARQGANTIYF.

The V call is TRBV6-4, the J call TRBJ1-5; perhaps TRBD1 as D (6 bases). Trimming left V 5 bases short and J 0 bases short, with 14 bases between. CDR1 is MRHNA and CDR2 is SNTAGT in the germline V gene. The CDR3 length is 16 residues. CDR3 sequence reads: CASSPTGSGSNQPQHF. As DNA, the CDR3 is TGTGCCAGCAGTCCAACAGGGTCGGGTAGCAATCAGCCCCAGCATTTT.

V usage is TRBV6-2 or TRBV6-3 and J usage is TRBJ1-6, with 7 bases identical to TRBD1. CDR3 length: 16 residues. The ends lost 5 bases at V and 5 bases at J; junction bases unmatched: 9. Germline V gene sequence: CDR1 MNHEY, CDR2 SVGEGT. CDR3 loop: CASSKYVGTDNSPLHF. Written as DNA, the CDR3 is TGTGCCAGCAGTAAATACGTCGGGACAGATAATTCACCCCTCCACTTT.

The chain uses TRBV7-3 and TRBJ1-2; D is perhaps TRBD1 (5 bases). The germline CDR1 and CDR2 sequences are SGHTA and FQGTGA. Trimming shortened V by 5 bases and J by 8 bases, and 15 bases separated the two germline ends. The CDR3 contains 13 residues. The DNA of the CDR3 is TGTGCCAGCAGCCTCTTAGGGGCCTCGGGCTACACCTTC. This encodes CASSLLGASGYTF.

Comment on this clone: The junction shows a germline mismatch at one end, possibly a read error. In the same sample, other DNA sequences code for this CDR3. The chain joins TRBV3-1 (or the pseudogene TRBV3-2) to TRBJ1-1, with 10 nucleotides matching TRBD1. This CDR3 comprises 14 residues. Germline CDR1 is LGHDT and CDR2 is YNNKEL (reference sequence). The CDR3 loop is CASSGRDRGTEAFF. CDR3 DNA: TGCGCCAGCAGCGGACGGGACAGGGGCACTGAAGCTTTCTTT.

This chain links TRBV24-1 with TRBJ2-2; a weak D match, TRBD2 (6 bases). V lost 6 bases, J lost 4 bases, and 11 bases lay in between. The CDR3 is 14 amino acids. Germline-derived CDR1 and CDR2 are KGHDR and SFDVKD. The CDR3, as DNA: TGTGCCACCAGTAGGGACTCCAGCACCGGGGAGCTGTTTTTT. Protein: CATSRDSSTGELFF.

The CDR3 here is CASSFGPGEKLFF. CDR3 bases: TGCGCCAGCAGCTTTGGGCCCGGGGAAAAACTGTTTTTT. V usage is TRBV5-1 and J usage is TRBJ1-4, with D hard to call. V was clipped by 2 bases and J by 8 bases, with 10 bases between them. The CDR3 consists of 13 residues. Germline-derived CDR1 and CDR2 are SGHRS and YFSETQ.

V usage is TRBV7-3 and J usage is TRBJ2-1; 7 bases line up with TRBD1. The ends lost 5 bases at V and 0 bases at J; junction bases unmatched: 13. This CDR3 region has 18 residues. The V gene's germline CDR1 is SGHTA and CDR2 FQGTGA. The CDR3 DNA follows: TGTGCCAGCAGCCCGAGACAGGGTTCCCTTAGCTCCTACAATGAGCAGTTCTTC. Amino acids: CASSPRQGSLSSYNEQFF.

The V call is TRBV15, the J call TRBJ1-6, with 7 bases that match TRBD1. Per germline, CDR1 LNHNV and CDR2 YYDKDF (reference sequence). The junction had 6 bases not matched to a gene; V was cut back by 1 base and J by 9 bases. This CDR3 region has 15 residues. CDR3: CATSRVGGTGSPLHF. The CDR3, as DNA: TGTGCCACCAGCAGAGTAGGGGGCACGGGTTCACCCCTCCACTTT.

V usage is TRBV4-1 and J usage is TRBJ2-4; D ambiguous. The germline CDR1 and CDR2 sequences are MGHRA and YSYEKL. The CDR3 runs to 14 residues. Trimming stripped 0 bases from V and 9 bases from J, with 12 bases between. The CDR3 region is CASSQDLAPRIQYF. CDR3 nucleotides: TGCGCCAGCAGCCAAGATCTTGCCCCCCGCATTCAGTACTTC.

V is TRBV4-2 and J is TRBJ1-4; no definite D call. V was trimmed by 5 bases and J by 4 bases, leaving 14 bases between them. CDR1 and CDR2 (germline): LGHNA, YNFKEQ. The CDR3 is made up of 15 amino acids. CDR3 in amino acids: CASSLVGLLNEKLFF. For the CDR3, the DNA is TGTGCCAGCAGCTTGGTCGGACTCCTTAATGAAAAACTGTTTTTT.

This CDR3 is CASSSDRTIHEQYF. CDR3 in DNA: TGTGCCAGCAGCTCGGACAGAACCATCCACGAGCAGTACTTC. The J gene is TRBJ2-7, the V gene TRBV7-2; a possible D gene is TRBD1 (6 bases). V was clipped by 4 bases and J by 5 bases, with 15 bases between them. The CDR3 runs to 14 residues. Germline V gives CDR1 SGHTA, CDR2 FQGNSA. Looking up the rest from reference TRBV7-2 and TRBJ2-7 gives the full variable domain: GAGVSQSPSNKVTEKGKDVELRCDPISGHTALYWYRQSLGQGLEFLIYFQGNSAPDKSGLPSDRFSAERTGGSVSTLTIQRTQQEDSAVYLCASSSDRTIHEQYFGPGTRLTVT.